This paragraph covers one T cell receptor beta chain sequence. Clones were read by immunoSEQ multiplex PCR, and TCRdb kept only the in-frame ones, dropping some. The sample comprises roughly 40,000 clones, 70% to 90% of which are singletons, and roughly 18% rests with the top ten. V was trimmed by 6 bases and J by 0 bases, leaving 12 bases between them. CDR3 length: 14 amino acids. Germline CDR1 SQVTM, CDR2 ANQGSEA. The data derive from a study of blood T cell repertoires in COVID-19. For the study at large: Both acute and convalescent COVID-19 samples were obtained from the United States, Italy and Spain. The cDNA or gDNA used as material had been derived from T cells, B-cell-depleted T cells, or PBMCs.

Specimen: peripheral blood. The chain carries TRBV29-1 and TRBJ1-5; D uncertain. This TCR came from a man aged 45-65 years in a cohort sampled during active COVID-19. CDR3: CSVPEIYSNQPQHF. The CDR3 coding sequence is TGCAGCGTCCCCGAGATTTATAGCAATCAGCCCCAGCATTTT.